The rows below give T cell receptor beta chains drawn from one sample of a study of cytomegalovirus exposure and HLA in healthy donors. Here immunoSEQ multiplex PCR was the method, and the copy in TCRdb shows in-frame clones only, minus some. This sample has approximately 170,000 clones, with roughly 80% found just once. Sequencing was done on a sample of PBMCs. The receptors come from a human donor in good health. The CDR3 runs from the conserved cysteine through the conserved F or W. A D gene is named only where the DNA matches it firmly. Where a row states a size, it is once, few, many or the class of an expanded clone; other rows omit it.

TRBJ2-7	TRBV29-1	-	-	TGCAGCGTCGCCGGGACTCTCACCTACGAGCAGTACTTC	CSVAGTLTYEQYF
TRBJ2-3	TRBV7-9	-	TRBD2	TGTGCCAGCAGCTCCCGGGCGGGGGACCTCACAGATACGCAGTATTTT	CASSSRAGDLTDTQYF
TRBJ1-6	TRBV6-6	-	-	TGTGCCAGCAGTTACCCGGACCGGGGATCACCCCTCCACTTT	CASSYPDRGSPLHF
TRBJ2-6	TRBV19	-	TRBD2	TGTGCCAGTAGTAAAGGGACTAGCGGGGGGAGTGGGGCCAACGTCCTGACTTTC	CASSKGTSGGSGANVLTF
TRBJ1-6	TRBV11-1	-	-	TGTGCCAGCAGCGACGAGTCGGAGAGCTCCTATAATTCACCCCTCCACTTT	CASSDESESSYNSPLHF
TRBJ2-3	TRBV27	-	-	TGTGCCAGCAGTTTATCGTCGGGATTTCATACGCAGTATTTT	CASSLSSGFHTQYF
TRBJ2-3	TRBV6-5	few	-	TGTGCCAGCACCCACTCCCCTGGGCACACAGATACGCAGTATTTT	CASTHSPGHTDTQYF
TRBJ2-1	TRBV7-9	few	-	TGTGCCAGCAGCTTAGGAGTAGCCTCCTACAATGAGCAGTTCTTC	CASSLGVASYNEQFF
TRBJ1-1	TRBV6-6	-	TRBD1	TGTGCCAGTGGGACCTTTTCCGACAGGGCATCCGCTGAAGCTTTCTTT	CASGTFSDRASAEAFF
TRBJ1-2	TRBV6-5	-	-	TGTGCCAGCAGTTCCGCCAGGGCGGCCTATGGCTACACCTTC	CASSSARAAYGYTF
TRBJ2-7	TRBV7-2	-	-	TGTGCCAGCAGCTTGGGGCAGAGCTCCTACGAGCAGTACTTC	CASSLGQSSYEQYF
TRBJ2-7	TRBV4-1	-	-	TGCGCCAGCAGCCTGGACCCGACAGGCAAAACCTACGAGCAGTACTTC	CASSLDPTGKTYEQYF
TRBJ2-7	TRBV5-1	-	TRBD2	TGCGCCAGCAGAATTAGCGGGGGGCCCCCCTACGAGCAGTACTTC	CASRISGGPPYEQYF
TRBJ1-3	TRBV27	-	-	TGTGCCAGCAGATCAACAGGGAACGGAAACACCATATATTTT	CASRSTGNGNTIYF
TRBJ1-2	TRBV5-1	-	-	TGCGCCAGCAGCTTACAGGGTGGCTACACCTTC	CASSLQGGYTF
TRBJ2-1	TRBV4-3	-	TRBD2	TGCGCCAGCAGCCAAGATGGGGGCGGGACTAGGCGCGTTAATGAGCAGTTCTTC	CASSQDGGGTRRVNEQFF
TRBJ2-7	TRBV2	-	-	TGTGCCAGCCATCTCCCGGGACTCTTGTCCTACGAGCAGTACTTC	CASHLPGLLSYEQYF
TRBJ1-4	TRBV4-2	-	TRBD1	TGTGCCAGCAGCTACGGGGACAGGGAGAATGAAAAACTGTTTTTT	CASSYGDRENEKLFF
TRBJ2-3	TRBV4-1	-	TRBD1	TGCGCCAGCAGCACCCGGGACAGGGGATCAATAGATACGCAGTATTTT	CASSTRDRGSIDTQYF
TRBJ2-1	TRBV5-5	-	TRBD2	TGTGCCAGCAGCTTAGGGACTAGCGGTTACAATGAGCAGTTCTTC	CASSLGTSGYNEQFF
TRBJ2-7	TRBV29-1	-	TRBD1	TGCAGCGTTGAAAATTGGGGGACAGGGGAACGCCACGAGCAGTACTTC	CSVENWGTGERHEQYF
TRBJ2-7	TRBV28	few	-	TGTGCCAGCAACGAAGGGGCGGAAGTCTACGAGCAGTACTTC	CASNEGAEVYEQYF
TRBJ2-2	TRBV6-1	-	TRBD1	TGTGCCAGCCCTTCGGGACAGGGTGAAATGGGGGAGCTGTTTTTT	CASPSGQGEMGELFF
TRBJ2-1	TRBV9	few	TRBD2	TGTGCCAGCAGCCCCGGGACTAGCGGGATCTACAATGAGCAGTTCTTC	CASSPGTSGIYNEQFF
TRBJ1-2	TRBV19	-	-	TGTGCCAGTAGTATACTGCTAAACTATGGCTACACCTTC	CASSILLNYGYTF
TRBJ1-1	TRBV10-3	-	-	TGTGCCATCCAGGACAAAATGAACACTGAAGCTTTCTTT	CAIQDKMNTEAFF
TRBJ2-7	TRBV6-5	-	-	TGTGCCAGCAGCCTTTCCCGTCGCGAGCAGTACTTC	CASSLSRREQYF
TRBJ1-1	TRBV4-3	few	-	TGCGCCAGCAGCCAAGATATGGCCGATGAAGCTTTCTTT	CASSQDMADEAFF
TRBJ1-1	TRBV6-5	-	TRBD1	TGTGCCAGCAGTAGGACAGGGCGGCCGAACACTGAAGCTTTCTTT	CASSRTGRPNTEAFF
TRBJ2-1	TRBV14	-	TRBD1	TGTGCCAGCAGCCGGGACAGGCCCTCCTACAATGAGCAGTTCTTC	CASSRDRPSYNEQFF
TRBJ2-1	TRBV7-2	-	-	TGTGCCAGCAGTTCCATCCAGACAGTTTACAATGAGCAGTTCTTC	CASSSIQTVYNEQFF
TRBJ1-2	TRBV5-1	once	-	TGCGCCAGCAGCTTGATCATTGGTCCTAGCCATGGCTACACCTTC	CASSLIIGPSHGYTF
TRBJ1-2	TRBV19	-	-	TGTGCCGGAGATAAAGCAGGGGACTACACCTTC	CAGDKAGDYTF
TRBJ2-5	TRBV4-1	-	-	TGCGCCAGCAGCCAAGGGGTGATGAGGGTCCAAGAGACCCAGTACTTC	CASSQGVMRVQETQYF
TRBJ2-5	TRBV7-2	once	TRBD2	TGTGCCAGCAGCTTAGCACGGAGCGGGGGGCAAGAGACCCAGTACTTC	CASSLARSGGQETQYF
TRBJ1-1	TRBV19	-	TRBD1	TGTGCCAGTAGTATCGCCGCGACAGGGGTGAACACTGAAGCTTTCTTT	CASSIAATGVNTEAFF
TRBJ2-5	TRBV29-1	-	TRBD2	TGCAGCGCTCCAATGACGGGAGCGGGGTTAGCAGAGACCCAGTACTTC	CSAPMTGAGLAETQYF
TRBJ1-1	TRBV21-1	-	-	TGTGCCAGCAGAAACCGGGACAGGGCTAACACTGAAGCTTTCTTT	CASRNRDRANTEAFF
TRBJ2-1	TRBV2	-	TRBD2	TGTGCCACCGAAGCGGGGCAATCCTACAATGAGCAGTTCTTC	CATEAGQSYNEQFF
TRBJ2-7	TRBV13	-	TRBD2	TGTGCCAGCAGCCCGGTAGCGGGGGGCGAGCAGTACTTC	CASSPVAGGEQYF
TRBJ1-1	TRBV2	-	TRBD1	TGTGCCAGCAAAGGGGGCTTGGTGAACACTGAAGCTTTCTTT	CASKGGLVNTEAFF
TRBJ1-1	TRBV5-6	-	TRBD1	TGTGCCAGCAGTCGGGACAGGGACACTGAAGCTTTCTTT	CASSRDRDTEAFF
TRBJ2-2	TRBV9	-	TRBD2	TGTGCCAGCAGCGCGAGCGGGGGGGGTACCGGGGAGCTGTTTTTT	CASSASGGGTGELFF
TRBJ2-7	TRBV7-2	-	TRBD1	TGTGCCAGCAGCCGCCGTGGACAGGGGGATTACGAGCAGTACTTC	CASSRRGQGDYEQYF
TRBJ2-7	TRBV5-4	-	-	TGTGCCAGCAGCCCCCAGAGGGACGAGCAGTACTTC	CASSPQRDEQYF
TRBJ1-4	TRBV5-6	few	-	TGTGCCAGCAGCTCAGACATGGGCGCAACTAATGAAAAACTGTTTTTT	CASSSDMGATNEKLFF
TRBJ1-5	TRBV19	-	-	TGTGCCAGTAGTATAGATCTCAATCAGCCCCAGCATTTT	CASSIDLNQPQHF
TRBJ2-1	TRBV7-2	-	-	TGTGCCAGCCGGGACTTTCGGTGGGGTGAGCAGTTCTTC	CASRDFRWGEQFF
TRBJ2-2	TRBV2	-	-	TGTGCCAGCAGTGAAGCCGGGTGGACCCCGGAGGCCGGGGAGCTGTTTTTT	CASSEAGWTPEAGELFF
TRBJ1-3	TRBV25-1	-	-	TGTGCCAGCAGTGAACCGGGATCTGGAAACACCATATATTTT	CASSEPGSGNTIYF
TRBJ2-6	TRBV11-2	-	-	TGTGCCAGCCTTAGTCTCTCTGGGGCCAACGTCCTGACTTTC	CASLSLSGANVLTF
TRBJ2-7	TRBV7-9	-	TRBD1	TGTGCCAGCAGCCCGGACAGGGAAATCTATGAGCAGTACTTC	CASSPDREIYEQYF
TRBJ2-2	TRBV7-3	-	-	TGTGCCAGCAGCCCTGGATGGGGGGGCAACACCGGGGAGCTGTTTTTT	CASSPGWGGNTGELFF